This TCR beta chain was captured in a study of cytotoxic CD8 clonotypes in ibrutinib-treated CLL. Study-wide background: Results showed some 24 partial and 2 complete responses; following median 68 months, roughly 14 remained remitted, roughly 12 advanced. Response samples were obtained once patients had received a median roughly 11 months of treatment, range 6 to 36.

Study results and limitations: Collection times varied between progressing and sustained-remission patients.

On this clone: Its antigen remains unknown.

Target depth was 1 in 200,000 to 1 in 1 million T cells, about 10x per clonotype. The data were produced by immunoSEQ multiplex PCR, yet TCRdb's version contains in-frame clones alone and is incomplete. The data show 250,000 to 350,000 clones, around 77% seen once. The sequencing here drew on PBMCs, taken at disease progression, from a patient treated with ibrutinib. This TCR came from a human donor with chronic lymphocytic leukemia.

The CDR3 coding sequence is TGCGCCAGCAGCTTAACCGGGACAGGGAGTTTCTATGGCTACACCTTC. It translates to CASSLTGTGSFYGYTF. The chain joins TRBV5-1 to TRBJ1-2; the match to TRBD1 covers 9 bases. Germline V gene data show CDR1 as SGHRS and CDR2 as YFSETQ. Trimming removed 2 bases from V and 4 bases from J; junction bases left unmatched: 9. The length of the CDR3 is 16 residues.